This T cell receptor beta chain originates from a study of sequential checkpoint blockade in melanoma. Study details: After both sequences, patients received maintenance nivolumab. DNA from about a hundred pretreatment tumor samples underwent TCRβ immunosequencing.

This clone was recorded a few times. Data came from immunoSEQ multiplex PCR; TCRdb stores just in-frame clones and leaves some out. Seen here are some 3,700 clones, roughly a fifth observed once, and the top ten hold around 23%. The V end was cut by 11 bases, the J end by 3 bases, with 11 bases between. Germline CDR1 reads MNHGY; CDR2 reads SAAAGT. The CDR3 length is 13 residues. Sample treatment: randomized to nivolumab then ipilimumab (arm A) or the reverse (arm B). DNA-damaging chemotherapy had not been given to any patient beforehand. The rearrangement joins TRBV6-8 to TRBJ2-6; a possible D gene is TRBD1 (5 bases). The TCR originated in a human patient with melanoma. Some clones in this sample may be carry-over from other donors' samples. The sequencing here drew on tumor tissue (inferred from file names), taken from a patient given nivolumab and ipilimumab in sequence. CDR3 DNA sequence: TGTGCCGCCCAGGGTCGTGGGGCCAACGTCCTGACTTTC. Translated: CAAQGRGANVLTF.